This is a list of T cell receptor beta chains from one sample in a study of blood T cells in healthy people across ages. MiXCR, applied by TCRdb to the 5' RACE reads, yields one record per CDR3 protein. Among around 990,000 distinct CDR3 sequences listed, around 27% were seen once. These same records also appear under a second study, on T cells of mothers and their children.

The sample comprised blood. These receptors were obtained from a girl aged 2-10 years in good health. The conserved cysteine and the conserved F or W are not part of the CDR3 here.

v_gene: TRBV4-3; j_gene: TRBJ2-4; CDR3aa: ASSQGQRGGIQY
v_gene: TRBV28; j_gene: TRBJ1-5; CDR3aa: ASRKTDSNQPQH
v_gene: TRBV9; j_gene: TRBJ1-1; CDR3aa: ASSEKGAKEYTEAF
v_gene: TRBV12-3/TRBV12-4; j_gene: TRBJ1-4; CDR3aa: ASSRSPATNEKLF
v_gene: TRBV5-1; j_gene: TRBJ1-1; CDR3aa: ASSLYGSNTEAF
v_gene: TRBV5-1; j_gene: TRBJ2-1; CDR3aa: ASSFRNEQF
v_gene: TRBV20-1; j_gene: TRBJ1-4; CDR3aa: SASWAGDGEKLF
v_gene: TRBV11-1; j_gene: TRBJ2-7; CDR3aa: ASSWRQGANEQY
v_gene: TRBV4-1; j_gene: TRBJ1-5; CDR3aa: ASSQDGWQPQH
v_gene: TRBV4-1; j_gene: TRBJ1-4; CDR3aa: ASSQDRGWGEKLF
v_gene: TRBV7-9; j_gene: TRBJ2-1; CDR3aa: ASSWPSTPYNEQF
v_gene: TRBV2; j_gene: .; CDR3aa: ASRGIQGINEQF
v_gene: TRBV7-9; j_gene: TRBJ2-1; CDR3aa: ASSSMDWTYNEQF
v_gene: TRBV3-1; j_gene: TRBJ2-3; CDR3aa: ASSQWGQGATDTQY
v_gene: TRBV6-5; j_gene: TRBJ1-2; CDR3aa: ASRPGPDYGYT
v_gene: TRBV29-1; j_gene: TRBJ1-2; CDR3aa: SVGPYLPYGYT
v_gene: TRBV7-2; j_gene: TRBJ2-1; CDR3aa: ASRLGSGGYNEQF
v_gene: TRBV24-1; j_gene: .; CDR3aa: ATSDPAEGPETQY
v_gene: TRBV3-1; j_gene: TRBJ2-5; CDR3aa: ASSQDSGAETQY
v_gene: TRBV28; j_gene: TRBJ1-2; CDR3aa: ASSLGLGRVLYGYT
v_gene: TRBV29-1; j_gene: TRBJ1-4; CDR3aa: SVGEEKPF
v_gene: TRBV20-1; j_gene: TRBJ2-5; CDR3aa: SARWPQTSGSLLETQY
v_gene: TRBV15; j_gene: .; CDR3aa: ATEIAGYNEQF
v_gene: TRBV7-9; j_gene: TRBJ2-7; CDR3aa: ASSLRDRGPYEQY
v_gene: TRBV7-9; j_gene: TRBJ1-1; CDR3aa: ASSPETENTEAF
v_gene: TRBV20-1; j_gene: TRBJ2-7; CDR3aa: SVEPRRGGYEQY
v_gene: TRBV5-1; j_gene: TRBJ1-5; CDR3aa: ASSLSSGFDQPQH
v_gene: TRBV4-3; j_gene: TRBJ2-3; CDR3aa: ASSQGTGEDTQY
v_gene: TRBV4-1; j_gene: TRBJ1-3; CDR3aa: ASSQDRGTGGFSGNTIY
v_gene: TRBV5-1; j_gene: TRBJ2-2; CDR3aa: ASSLAGAEPGELF
v_gene: TRBV29-1; j_gene: TRBJ2-1; CDR3aa: SVGGLAGVWNEQF
v_gene: TRBV20-1; j_gene: TRBJ2-2; CDR3aa: EVINTGELF
v_gene: TRBV20-1; j_gene: TRBJ2-5; CDR3aa: GARDWGLAVYQETQY
v_gene: TRBV6-5; j_gene: TRBJ1-2; CDR3aa: ASSYRGGDYGYT
v_gene: TRBV11-3; j_gene: TRBJ2-5; CDR3aa: ASSQNYQETQY
v_gene: TRBV29-1; j_gene: TRBJ2-7; CDR3aa: SVVVVPAEEQY